The 27 T cell receptor beta chains given below trace back to one sample, sequenced in a study of T-cell reconstitution after alpha-beta-depleted transplantation in children. Preparing the TCRbeta library involved the use of unique molecular identifiers. TCRdb redid the calling of the PCR reads with MiXCR, one entry per CDR3 protein. The sample consists of under 450,000 distinct CDR3 sequences, around 15% of them appearing once. Sequenced here: PBMCs, mostly from graft donor cells, sampled 360 days after TCRalphabeta/CD19-depleted stem cell transplant. These receptors were obtained from a boy under two years old who had a stem cell transplant for Wiskott-Aldrich syndrome, so the T cells may come from the graft donor.

This clonotype turned up a few times. The V call is TRBV10-1, the J call TRBJ1-1; D is perhaps TRBD1 (6 bases). The CDR3 contains 13 residues. Germline-derived CDR1 and CDR2 are WNHNN and SYGVQD (reference sequence). Trimming took off 2 bases at V and 5 bases at J, with 9 bases between the two ends. This chain's CDR3 is CASSETGRTEAFF. The CDR3 DNA follows: TGCGCCAGCAGTGAGACAGGGCGGACTGAAGCTTTCTTT.

This clonotype was counted between two and nine times. The chain carries TRBV5-1 and TRBJ2-7, with D perhaps matching TRBD2 (5 bases). Germline V gene sequence: CDR1 SGHRS, CDR2 YFSETQ. With 0 bases removed from V and 4 bases from J, the gap between germline ends came to 8 bases. The CDR3 contains 13 residues. CDR3 amino acids: CASSLDGIYEQYF. The CDR3 region has the DNA TGCGCCAGCAGCTTGGACGGGATTTACGAGCAGTACTTC.

This clonotype was seen a handful of times. The chain joins TRBV20-1 to TRBJ2-7, with D maybe TRBD2 (5 bases). CDR1 is DFQATT, CDR2 SNEGSKA, per germline (reference sequence). V dropped 5 bases and J dropped 4 bases, with 9 bases sitting between them. This CDR3 is built from 11 residues. The CDR3 sequence is CSAPGGYEQYF. For the CDR3, the DNA is TGCAGTGCTCCAGGCGGGTACGAGCAGTACTTC.

J is TRBJ2-3 and V is TRBV10-3; 9 bases match TRBD2. After removal of 10 bases from V and 2 bases from J, the junction contained 7 bases not matched to a gene. Germline V gene lookup returns CDR1 ENHRY and CDR2 SYGVKD. The CDR3 loop spans 14 amino acids. The CDR3 sequence is CATRLADLTDTQYF. CDR3 coding DNA: TGTGCCACCAGACTAGCGGACCTCACAGATACGCAGTATTTT.

This clonotype has just a few counts. V usage is TRBV30 and J usage is TRBJ2-7; D is ambiguous. The CDR3 is made up of 13 amino acids. The V and J ends lost 2 bases and 2 bases respectively, with 10 bases between them. Germline V CDR1 and CDR2: GTSNPN, SVGIG (reference sequence). The CDR3 DNA sequence: TGTGCCTGGAGTAAAGGAGTGACCTACGAGCAGTACTTC. Amino acids: CAWSKGVTYEQYF. Using reference TRBV30 and TRBJ2-7 for the parts outside the CDR3, the full variable domain is SQTIHQWPATLVQPVGSPLSLECTVEGTSNPNLYWYRQAAGRGLQLLFYSVGIGQISSEVPQNLSASRPQDRQFILSSKKLLLSDSGFYLCAWSKGVTYEQYFGPGTRLTVT.

This clonotype appeared a few times. V usage is TRBV29-1 and J usage is TRBJ1-4; TRBD1 agrees at 7 bases. V lost 7 bases and J lost 5; bases outside the gene matches: 10. CDR3 size: 14 residues. Per the germline V gene, CDR1 is SQVTM and CDR2 is ANQGSEA. This CDR3 is CSARPGTENEKLFF. The CDR3 DNA reads as TGCAGCGCCAGACCTGGGACAGAAAATGAAAAACTGTTTTTT. The full variable domain, with the rest looked up from reference TRBV29-1 and TRBJ1-4, is SAVISQKPSRDICQRGTSLTIQCQVDSQVTMMFWYRQQPGQSLTLIATANQGSEATYESGFVIDKFPISRPNLTFSTLTVSNMSPEDSSIYLCSARPGTENEKLFFGSGTQLSVL.

This chain joins TRBV4-3 and TRBJ2-3, with TRBD2 matching over 7 bases. This CDR3 is built from 15 residues. Losses at the gene ends were 0 bases for V and 5 bases for J; bases not matched to a gene: 5. CDR1 is LGHNA, CDR2 YSLEER, per germline. The CDR3 sequence: CASSQDGAGVDTQYF. The CDR3 nucleotides are TGCGCCAGCAGCCAAGATGGGGCGGGAGTAGATACGCAGTATTTT.

This clonotype was recorded a few times. The chain recombines TRBV6-1 with TRBJ1-6; no firm D call. CDR3 size: 11 residues. Trimming cost V 11 bases and J 7 bases, with 9 bases left between them. CDR1 and CDR2 from the germline V gene are MNHNS and SASEGT. This chain's CDR3 is CAVQRNSPLHF. CDR3 nucleotide sequence: TGTGCCGTACAAAGAAATTCACCCCTCCACTTT.

The rearrangement links TRBV27 to TRBJ1-1; TRBD1 aligns across 8 bases. CDR3 length equals 16 residues. Germline CDR1 and CDR2: MNHEY and SMNVEV (reference sequence). Germline trimming cut 1 base from V and 1 base from J; bases unmatched to any gene: 5. CDR3 sequence reads: CASSLFRGRGNTEAFF. CDR3 DNA sequence: TGTGCCAGCAGTTTATTCAGGGGGCGCGGGAACACTGAAGCTTTCTTT.

The table lists this clonotype with a few counts. This chain uses TRBV2 with TRBJ1-2, with 7 bases identical to TRBD1. The CDR3 contains 13 residues. Germline values: CDR1 SNHLY, CDR2 FYNNEI. J gave up 4 bases and V 4 bases, and 3 bases lay outside the gene matches. The CDR3 DNA reads TGTGCCAGCAGTGTAGCAGGGGGCTATGGCTACACCTTC. Protein sequence: CASSVAGGYGYTF.

V is TRBV15 and J is TRBJ2-1; TRBD2 aligns across 8 bases. The CDR3 spans 15 residues. Germline-derived CDR1 and CDR2 are LNHNV and YYDKDF (reference sequence). Unmatched junction bases numbered 11, after V lost 5 bases and J lost 8 bases. The CDR3 DNA is TGTGCCACCAGCTCCGGACTAGCCGCCATATATGAGCAGTTCTTC. Residues: CATSSGLAAIYEQFF.

The V gene is TRBV5-1, the J gene TRBJ2-1, with 7 bases lining up with TRBD2. In germline, CDR1 is SGHRS, CDR2 YFSETQ. J gave up 4 bases and V 3 bases, and 7 bases lay outside the gene matches. This CDR3 region has 15 residues. The CDR3, as DNA: TGCGCCAGCAGCTGGGGGGGACTGGGGTACAATGAGCAGTTCTTC. Its translation is CASSWGGLGYNEQFF.

This clonotype was detected only a few times. V usage is TRBV6-6 and J usage is TRBJ1-1; no definite D call. CDR3 size: 12 residues. The germline V and J ends were trimmed by 8 bases and 4 bases, with 11 bases remaining between them. Germline V lookup: CDR1 MNHNY, CDR2 SVGAGI (reference sequence). For the CDR3, the DNA is TGTGCCAGCCACAGATCGAGCACTGAAGCTTTCTTT. Translating it yields CASHRSSTEAFF.

This clonotype was picked up a small number of times. The chain recombines TRBV7-9 with TRBJ2-4; the D gene is possibly TRBD2 (6 bases). This CDR3 is 17 amino acids long. CDR1 and CDR2 from the germline V gene are SEHNR and FQNEAQ (reference sequence). The ends were cut back, 4 bases at V and 3 bases at J, with 19 bases in the middle. The CDR3 nucleotides read TGTGCCAGCAGCTACCACCGGGAAAACGGGGGCAAAAACATTCAGTACTTC. Protein: CASSYHRENGGKNIQYF. Full variable domain (outside the CDR3, taken from reference TRBV7-9 and TRBJ2-4): DTGVSQNPRHKITKRGQNVTFRCDPISEHNRLYWYRQTLGQGPEFLTYFQNEAQLEKSRLLSDRFSAERPKGSFSTLEIQRTEQGDSAMYLCASSYHRENGGKNIQYFGAGTRLSVL.

The chain recombines TRBV7-8 with TRBJ2-3, with D perhaps matching TRBD2 (5 bases). CDR3 size: 16 residues. From germline, CDR1 is SGHVS and CDR2 FQNEAQ. The V end lost 5 bases, the J end lost 6 bases, and 21 bases lay between the germline ends. CDR3 in amino acids: CASSLKRIIRPDTQYF. CDR3 coding DNA: TGTGCCAGCAGCCTAAAGCGGATCATACGCCCCGATACGCAGTATTTT.

This clonotype occurred a few times. This chain uses TRBV12-3 or TRBV12-4 with TRBJ2-5, with unresolved D. The ends were cut back, 3 bases at V and 2 bases at J, with 10 bases in the middle. The CDR3 totals 14 residues. CDR3 loop: CASSFTDLQETQYF. CDR3 sequence (DNA): TGTGCCAGCAGTTTTACAGATCTTCAAGAGACCCAGTACTTC.

This clonotype has more than one count but fewer than ten. The gene calls are TRBV7-9 and TRBJ2-1; perhaps TRBD2 as D (6 bases). Trimming left V 4 bases short and J 6 bases short, with 22 bases between. This CDR3 is 17 amino acids long. The germline V gene encodes CDR1 SEHNR and CDR2 FQNEAQ (reference sequence). The CDR3 protein is CASSSGRLAKPGNEQFF. The DNA of the CDR3 is TGTGCCAGCAGCTCAGGTCGCCTAGCGAAACCCGGCAATGAGCAGTTCTTC.

CDR3 loop: CASSLDQGRDEQFF. The CDR3 region has the DNA TGCGCCAGCAGCTTGGATCAGGGGAGGGATGAGCAGTTCTTC. The V call is TRBV5-1, the J call TRBJ2-1; a weak D match, TRBD2 (7 bases). The CDR3 covers 14 residues. Germline lookup yields CDR1 SGHRS and CDR2 YFSETQ. V dropped 0 bases and J dropped 8 bases, with 12 bases sitting between them.

Here the CDR3 DNA reads TGTGCCAGCAGTCCCCGGGACAGCCGGTATGAAAAACTGTTTTTT. Residues: CASSPRDSRYEKLFF. V and J are TRBV12-3 or TRBV12-4 and TRBJ1-4, with 7 bases matching TRBD1. This CDR3 spans 15 amino acids. V dropped 5 bases and J dropped 6; count of bases not matched to a gene: 9.

This clonotype was detected a few times. The V and J genes are TRBV5-5 and TRBJ2-5; 12 bases are shared with TRBD2. The J segment lost 4 bases and the V segment lost 0 bases, leaving 1 base of the junction unmatched. The CDR3 contains 15 residues. Per the germline V gene, CDR1 is SGHKS and CDR2 is YYEKEE (reference sequence). The CDR3 region is CASSLGLAGAETQYF. As DNA, the CDR3 is TGTGCCAGCAGCTTGGGACTAGCGGGGGCAGAGACCCAGTACTTC. The complete variable domain, with remaining parts taken from reference TRBV5-5 and TRBJ2-5, reads DAGVTQSPTHLIKTRGQQVTLRCSPISGHKSVSWYQQVLGQGPQFIFQYYEKEERGRGNFPDRFSARQFPNYSSELNVNALLLGDSALYLCASSLGLAGAETQYFGPGTRLLVL.

The CDR3 protein is CASSQTTNEQYF. The CDR3 DNA reads TGTGCCAGCAGCCAGACTACTAACGAGCAGTACTTC. The V gene is TRBV3-1, the J gene TRBJ2-7; a possible D gene is TRBD2 (5 bases). Trimming removed 3 bases at V and 5 bases at J, with 8 bases between. Germline V lookup: CDR1 LGHDT, CDR2 YNNKEL (reference sequence). The CDR3 extends over 12 amino acids.

Only a few counts were recorded for this clonotype. This sequence joins TRBV6-1 and TRBJ2-7, with 9 bases matching TRBD1. There are 15 residues in the CDR3. Germline V gene lookup returns CDR1 MNHNS and CDR2 SASEGT. Trimming took 4 bases from V and 1 from J; bases not matched to a gene: 5. The chain's CDR3 is CASSAGQGISYEQYF. CDR3 sequence (DNA): TGTGCCAGCAGTGCGGGACAGGGAATTTCCTACGAGCAGTACTTC.

Only a few counts were recorded for this clonotype. The CDR3, as DNA: TGCAGTGCTAGAGATGGAGGGGGGGATGGCTACACCTTC. Translating gives CSARDGGGDGYTF. The chain carries TRBV20-1 and TRBJ1-2; maybe TRBD1 (6 bases). Trimming took 0 bases from V and 6 from J, leaving 11 bases between them. CDR1 DFQATT and CDR2 SNEGSKA come from the germline V gene (reference sequence). This CDR3 is 13 amino acids long.

The rearrangement joins TRBV20-1 to TRBJ2-3; D gene ambiguous. Trimming removed 5 bases from V and 4 bases from J, with 16 bases in between. The CDR3 length is 14 residues. In germline, CDR1 is DFQATT, CDR2 SNEGSKA (reference sequence). The CDR3 nucleotides are TGCAGTGCTGGGGATAACCCTTGGGCAGATACGCAGTATTTT. Protein sequence: CSAGDNPWADTQYF.

This clonotype was seen just once. This chain uses TRBV10-2 with TRBJ2-1, with TRBD2 as a possible D gene (5 bases). V lost 2 bases and J 6 bases, leaving 14 bases between the germline ends. The CDR3 has 15 amino acids. From germline, CDR1 is WSHSY and CDR2 SAAADI. DNA of the CDR3: TGCGCCAGCAGTGAGGCGGGTCTTCAATTCAATGAGCAGTTCTTC. Amino acids: CASSEAGLQFNEQFF.

This chain joins TRBV10-3 and TRBJ1-6; D call uncertain. CDR3 length equals 12 residues. Per germline, CDR1 ENHRY and CDR2 SYGVKD. Trimming stripped 3 bases from V and 5 bases from J, with 2 bases between. The CDR3 loop reads CAISDNNSPLHF. The CDR3 region has the DNA TGTGCCATCAGTGACAATAATTCACCCCTCCACTTT.

This clonotype was counted between two and nine times. The chain couples TRBV2 to TRBJ2-5; 8 bases align to TRBD2. The V gene end was trimmed by 6 bases and the J gene end by 5 bases; junction bases not matched to a gene: 5. The length of the CDR3 is 13 residues. Germline CDR1 is SNHLY and CDR2 is FYNNEI. CDR3 nucleotides: TGTGCCAGCAGCTCGGGGGGGACGGAGACCCAGTACTTC. Protein: CASSSGGTETQYF.